This T cell receptor (beta chain) derives from a study of blood T cell repertoires in COVID-19. Study context: T cells, B-cell-depleted T cells, or PBMCs provided the cDNA or gDNA that served as material.

In germline, CDR1 is SNHLY, CDR2 FYNNEI. V shed 3 bases and J 2 bases; nucleotides not matched to a gene: 7. There are 16 residues in the CDR3. Original methodology: It was from reference gene primer amplification that nucleated cell counts were estimated. Data came from immunoSEQ multiplex PCR; TCRdb stores just in-frame clones and leaves some out. V, J and clone size are those of that table, while D and trimming were read from the DNA. This sample has tens of thousands of clones, with roughly four fifths found just once. Sequenced sample: peripheral blood. This sequence was found in a woman aged 60-70 years with acute or convalescent COVID-19. The genes are TRBV2 and TRBJ2-3, with 8 bases identical to TRBD1. The CDR3: CASSDGQGLPTDTQYF. The CDR3 bases are TGTGCCAGCAGTGATGGACAGGGCTTACCCACAGATACGCAGTATTTT. Supplemented by reference TRBV2 and TRBJ2-3, the full variable domain reads EPEVTQTPSHQVTQMGQEVILRCVPISNHLYFYWYRQILGQKVEFLVSFYNNEISEKSEIFDDQFSVERPDGSNFTLKIRSTKLEDSAMYFCASSDGQGLPTDTQYFGPGTRLTVL.